Presented here are 9 T cell receptor beta chains from one specimen sequenced in a study of CD4 T cells in relation to SARS-CoV-2 and coronaviruses. CD4+ T cells from unexposed donors were obtained before the COVID-19 pandemic (2011-2018). Clones were read by immunoSEQ multiplex PCR, and TCRdb kept only the in-frame ones, dropping some. The sample includes more than 55,000 clones, just over 85% of them seen just once. Sequenced input: memory CD4+ T cells from PBMCs. These receptors originate from a human donor in good health.

V gene TRBV4-1 combines with J gene TRBJ2-1, with 8 bases fitting TRBD2. The CDR3 extends over 19 amino acids. V lost 4 bases to trimming and J lost 4 bases; unmatched junction nucleotides: 18. The V gene's germline CDR1 is MGHRA and CDR2 YSYEKL. CDR3 protein: CASSRQSPGAGVSYNEQFF. The CDR3 bases are TGCGCCAGCAGCCGACAGTCACCCGGAGCGGGAGTTTCATACAATGAGCAGTTCTTC.

The rearrangement uses TRBV6-6 and TRBJ2-3; 11 bases map to TRBD2. V lost 5 bases to trimming and J lost 7 bases; unmatched junction nucleotides: 11. Looked up from germline, CDR1 is MNHNY and CDR2 is SVGAGI (reference sequence). The CDR3 runs to 16 residues. CDR3 protein: CASSTPASGRRNTQYF. The CDR3, as DNA: TGTGCCAGCAGTACCCCGGCTAGCGGGAGGAGGAATACGCAGTATTTT.

The chain couples TRBV28 to TRBJ2-3; TRBD2 matches at 9 bases. The CDR3 runs to 17 residues. CDR1 and CDR2 (germline): MDHEN, SYDVKM. Trimming at V came to 9 bases and at J to 6 bases, leaving 19 bases not matched to a gene. CDR3 protein: CASPPNFGREGFDTQYF. Here the CDR3 DNA reads TGTGCCAGTCCCCCGAATTTTGGGCGGGAGGGCTTTGATACGCAGTATTTT. The variable domain in full, completed from reference TRBV28 and TRBJ2-3, reads DVKVTQSSRYLVKRTGEKVFLECVQDMDHENMFWYRQDPGLGLRLIYFSYDVKMKEKGDIPEGYSVSREKKERFSLILESASTNQTSMYLCASPPNFGREGFDTQYFGPGTRLTVL.

V usage is TRBV5-8 and J usage is TRBJ1-6; D ambiguous. V was cut by 0 bases and J by 13 bases, with 11 bases left in between. Germline CDR1 SGHTS, CDR2 YDEGEE. CDR3 length: 13 amino acids. CDR3 DNA: TGTGCCAGCAGCTTGGGGCCGGGCCTCCCCCTCCACTTT. Translation: CASSLGPGLPLHF.

In nucleotides, the CDR3 is TGTGCCAGCAGCTTAGCGGCGACTAGCGGGTACGAGCAGTACTTC. It specifies CASSLAATSGYEQYF. V is TRBV7-8 and J is TRBJ2-7, with 10 positions matching TRBD2. This CDR3 has 15 residues. V lost 0 bases and J lost 4; bases outside the gene matches: 3. Germline loops: CDR1 SGHVS, CDR2 FQNEAQ.

The J gene is TRBJ2-2, the V gene TRBV6-5; no definite D call. The CDR3 has 14 residues. The V and J ends lost 6 bases and 0 bases respectively, with 8 bases between them. Germline V gene sequence: CDR1 MNHEY, CDR2 SVGAGI. The CDR3 loop is CASRVRTNTGELFF. The DNA of the CDR3 is TGTGCCAGCAGGGTCAGGACGAACACCGGGGAGCTGTTTTTT.

V is TRBV29-1 and J is TRBJ2-7; D call uncertain. The germline V gene encodes CDR1 SQVTM and CDR2 ANQGSEA. The CDR3 is 15 amino acids. Trimming took 1 base from V and 2 from J, leaving 15 bases between them. CDR3 sequence: CSVEGGTGRTYEQYF. Written as DNA, the CDR3 is TGCAGCGTTGAAGGTGGTACGGGCCGGACCTACGAGCAGTACTTC.

The rearrangement links TRBV2 to TRBJ2-7; possible D gene TRBD1, 5 bases. The length of the CDR3 is 12 residues. Germline values: CDR1 SNHLY, CDR2 FYNNEI. Trimming shortened V by 8 bases and J by 3 bases, and 11 bases separated the two germline ends. CDR3 coding DNA: TGTGCCAGCGGCAACAGGATCTACGAGCAGTACTTC. It translates to CASGNRIYEQYF.

The CDR3 sequence is CAWSGAESSYNEQFF. The CDR3 bases are TGTGCCTGGAGCGGAGCCGAGAGCTCCTACAATGAGCAGTTCTTC. The V gene is TRBV30, the J gene TRBJ2-1; D gene ambiguous. The CDR3 has 15 residues. Per germline, CDR1 GTSNPN and CDR2 SVGIG (reference sequence). Trimming pared 3 bases from V and 0 bases from J, leaving 12 bases between.